Below, one T cell receptor (beta chain) is given with its context. No antigen is known for it. This record comes from a study of shared clonotypes between healthy human individuals. Study as a whole: Sampling drew on donors who were a couple of women and a few men aged 18 to 49. Whole-study findings and limits: Naive subsets generally had larger estimated richness than memory subsets. When compared with the clonotypes that were shared by all four sorted-subset donors, the non-shared clonotypes turned out to have lower generation probabilities.

Assay: immunoSEQ multiplex PCR; the TCRdb copy retains only in-frame clones and omits some. Altogether some 740,000 clones are present, approximately 92% being singletons, with the ten largest covering under 30%. Only CD45RO-negative cells positively selected for CCR7 counted as naive CD8 cells, so terminally differentiated effector memory CD45RA+ cells were excluded. Those who donated, Caucasian adults without exception, all lived in Nashville, Tennessee. The sequence derives from a man younger than 45 in good health. The sequenced material came from naive CD8+ T cells sorted from blood.

The CDR3 region is CGSFGALGTEAFF. In DNA, the CDR3 is TGCGGATCATTCGGGGCACTCGGCACTGAAGCTTTCTTT. V usage is TRBV29-1 and J usage is TRBJ1-1, with D perhaps matching TRBD1 (5 bases). CDR1 SQVTM and CDR2 ANQGSEA come from the germline V gene. The CDR3 consists of 13 residues.